This TCR beta chain emerged from a study of T cells in Graves' hyperthyroidism and ophthalmopathy. Whole-study results and caveats: The model anticipated ophthalmopathy a median approximately 6.6 months pre-onset.

V dropped 4 bases and J dropped 2 bases, with 13 bases sitting between them. Germline V gene lookup returns CDR1 SGDLS and CDR2 YYNGEE. The CDR3 has 14 amino acids. From RNA transcripts, TCR beta CDR3 regions were amplified. A set of HTBI primers served as the primers for a first-round RT-PCR of the TCR CDR3. Using its own MiXCR run on the multiplex PCR reads, TCRdb lists one record per CDR3 protein. Of roughly 750,000 distinct CDR3 sequences in the sample, over 15% were seen once. About this clonotype: What it binds is not known.

Thyroid ultrasound, orbital computed tomography, clinical symptoms, and serum thyroxine and TRAb underpinned diagnoses. The sequence came from a man aged 18 to 30 with Graves' hyperthyroidism. V and J are TRBV9 and TRBJ2-7; D is uncertain. Specimen: blood. The CDR3 sequence: CASSPMTRPYEQYF. The CDR3 DNA reads TGTGCCAGCAGCCCTATGACCCGCCCCTACGAGCAGTACTTC.